These 29 T cell receptor beta chains came from one sample sequenced in a study of OX40 agonist ivuxolimab in advanced cancers. Method: immunoSEQ multiplex PCR; TCRdb's copy keeps in-frame clones and lacks some. The sample records around 40,000 clones, approximately 86% being singletons. This sample comprised CD4+ or CD8+ T cells sorted from blood, obtained in a trial of the OX40 agonist ivuxolimab. These receptors all come from an adult with an advanced solid tumor such as melanoma, head and neck, liver or kidney cancer.

The chain employs TRBV11-1 and TRBJ2-4; D not resolved. Germline CDR1 is SGHAT and CDR2 is FQDESV (reference sequence). The CDR3 has 15 amino acids. Trimming shortened V by 5 bases and J by 5 bases, and 16 bases separated the two germline ends. CDR3 nucleotides: TGTGCCAGCAGCCTCCTCAAGGGCGTCCAAAACATTCAGTACTTC. It codes for CASSLLKGVQNIQYF. The full variable domain, with the rest looked up from reference TRBV11-1 and TRBJ2-4, is EAEVAQSPRYKITEKSQAVAFWCDPISGHATLYWYRQILGQGPELLVQFQDESVVDDSQLPKDRFSAERLKGVDSTLKIQPAELGDSAMYLCASSLLKGVQNIQYFGAGTRLSVL.

This chain links TRBV7-9 with TRBJ1-4; 7 bases align to TRBD1. The CDR3 runs to 14 residues. The junction had 4 bases not matched to a gene; V was cut back by 5 bases and J by 4 bases. Per germline, CDR1 SEHNR and CDR2 FQNEAQ (reference sequence). CDR3 in DNA: TGTGCCAGCAGCCCTCCAGGGGGTAATGAAAAACTGTTTTTT. Translated, it gives CASSPPGGNEKLFF.

The V gene is TRBV15, the J gene TRBJ2-1, with D hard to call. The V and J ends lost 2 bases and 5 bases respectively, with 16 bases between them. Germline V lookup: CDR1 LNHNV, CDR2 YYDKDF (reference sequence). The CDR3 runs to 16 residues. CDR3 coding DNA: TGTGCCACCAGCAGAAGAACCGGGCGGTTCGACAATGAGCAGTTCTTC. As protein: CATSRRTGRFDNEQFF.

The V and J genes are TRBV28 and TRBJ1-2; D unclear. Germline CDR1 reads MDHEN; CDR2 reads SYDVKM. CDR3 length: 14 residues. The ends were cut back, 1 base at V and 3 bases at J, with 9 bases in the middle. The DNA of the CDR3 is TGTGCCAGCAGTTTATTCTCCATGTACTATGGCTACACCTTC. It yields the protein CASSLFSMYYGYTF.

This rearrangement joins TRBV27 to TRBJ2-2, with D perhaps matching TRBD1 (7 bases). Germline CDR1 MNHEY, CDR2 SMNVEV (reference sequence). Trimming left V 7 bases short and J 2 bases short, with 14 bases between. This CDR3 has 15 amino acids. This CDR3 reads CASTNRGLNTGELFF. In nucleotides, the CDR3 is TGTGCCAGCACCAACAGGGGACTTAACACCGGGGAGCTGTTTTTT.

The chain couples TRBV19 to TRBJ1-2; D gene ambiguous. V lost 4 bases, J lost 8 bases, and 8 bases lay in between. Germline V lookup: CDR1 LNHDA, CDR2 SQIVND (reference sequence). This CDR3 has 11 residues. The CDR3 loop reads CASSRESGYTF. CDR3 DNA sequence: TGTGCCAGTAGTAGAGAATCGGGCTACACCTTC.

A few counts support this clone. The CDR3 sequence is CASSPLAGAHVNNEQFF. The CDR3 nucleotides are TGTGCCAGCAGTCCGTTAGCGGGAGCGCACGTGAACAATGAGCAGTTCTTC. The V gene is TRBV28, the J gene TRBJ2-1; 9 bases are a match to TRBD2. Germline lookup yields CDR1 MDHEN and CDR2 SYDVKM. J lost 5 bases, V lost 5 bases, and 13 bases had no gene match. The CDR3 is made up of 17 amino acids.

V gene TRBV2 combines with J gene TRBJ1-2; D uncertain. V was trimmed by 3 bases and J by 4 bases, leaving 9 bases between them. CDR3 length: 13 residues. Germline CDR1 SNHLY, CDR2 FYNNEI. The CDR3, as DNA: TGTGCCAGCAGTGACAGTTCCCTCTATGGCTACACCTTC. As protein: CASSDSSLYGYTF.

The chain couples TRBV27 to TRBJ1-5; 7 bases match TRBD1. Germline CDR1 reads MNHEY; CDR2 reads SMNVEV (reference sequence). V shed 8 bases and J 9 bases; nucleotides not matched to a gene: 10. This CDR3 contains 13 residues. CDR3 bases: TGTGCCAGCGGGGACAGCCGATCTTGGCCCCAGCATTTT. It encodes CASGDSRSWPQHF.

J is TRBJ2-5 and V is TRBV10-2; TRBD1 matches 10 bases. The germline gives CDR1 WSHSY, CDR2 SAAADI. The ends lost 4 bases at V and 5 bases at J; junction bases unmatched: 10. The CDR3 is 16 amino acids. CDR3 bases: TGCGCCAGCAGTGGGGGACAGGGGACGACGCGGGAGACCCAGTACTTC. Translating it yields CASSGGQGTTRETQYF.

This clone was seen once. The chain combines TRBV6-5 with TRBJ2-1; tentatively, D is TRBD2 (5 bases). CDR1 and CDR2 from the germline V gene are MNHEY and SVGAGI. The V end lost 1 base, the J end lost 5 bases, and 12 bases lay between the germline ends. CDR3 size: 15 residues. Here the CDR3 DNA reads TGTGCCAGCAGTTACTACGGGGTTAAGAACAATGAGCAGTTCTTC. Amino acid sequence: CASSYYGVKNNEQFF.

The chain carries TRBV28 and TRBJ2-5, with 7 bases aligning to TRBD1. J was trimmed by 7 bases and V by 7 bases; bases with no gene match: 12. The length of the CDR3 is 14 residues. Germline-derived CDR1 and CDR2 are MDHEN and SYDVKM. The CDR3 reads CASTITGVIGTQYF. The CDR3 bases are TGTGCCAGCACCATAACAGGGGTAATAGGGACCCAGTACTTC.

This chain joins TRBV6-5 and TRBJ2-1, with TRBD2 matching 14 bases. The CDR3 extends over 14 amino acids. J lost 6 bases, V lost 5 bases, and 0 bases had no gene match. Germline V gives CDR1 MNHEY, CDR2 SVGAGI. The CDR3 bases are TGTGCCAGCAGTGGGACTAGCGGGGGCAATGAGCAGTTCTTC. This gives the protein CASSGTSGGNEQFF.

The genes are TRBV7-9 and TRBJ2-3, with 8 bases lining up with TRBD2. V shed 1 base and J 4 bases; nucleotides not matched to a gene: 10. CDR1 and CDR2 (germline): SEHNR, FQNEAQ (reference sequence). The CDR3 is 17 residues long. CDR3 coding DNA: TGTGCCAGCAGCTTAGGAGGACGGGGGGGCCTTCCAGATACGCAGTATTTT. This encodes CASSLGGRGGLPDTQYF.

The sample holds a few counts of this clone. J is TRBJ1-1 and V is TRBV27; possible D gene TRBD1, 5 bases. This CDR3 comprises 14 residues. V was pared by 6 bases and J by 3 bases, with 14 bases between. Germline loops: CDR1 MNHEY, CDR2 SMNVEV (reference sequence). The CDR3 loop is CASRTEGWDTEAFF. As DNA, the CDR3 is TGTGCCAGCAGAACAGAGGGGTGGGACACTGAAGCTTTCTTT.

This clone appeared once. The rearrangement links TRBV29-1 to TRBJ1-1; a weak D match, TRBD1 (5 bases). The V end lost 6 bases, the J end lost 5 bases, and 10 bases lay between the germline ends. The germline gives CDR1 SQVTM, CDR2 ANQGSEA. This CDR3 is 11 amino acids long. For the CDR3, the DNA is TGCAGCGTCGATCCAGGGACTGAAGCTTTCTTT. Its translation: CSVDPGTEAFF.

This clone was observed once. The V call is TRBV6-5, the J call TRBJ2-2; the D is unclear. Germline V gene lookup returns CDR1 MNHEY and CDR2 SVGAGI. This CDR3 is 14 amino acids long. V lost 2 bases to trimming and J lost 6 bases, with 10 bases between them. DNA for the CDR3: TGTGCCAGCAGTTACGGGATAGAAGCCGGGGAGCTGTTTTTT. Amino acid sequence: CASSYGIEAGELFF.

The V gene is TRBV10-1, the J gene TRBJ1-5; D perhaps matches TRBD1 (5 bases). The CDR3 runs 15 residues. With 6 bases removed from V and 2 bases from J, the gap between germline ends came to 14 bases. Germline values: CDR1 WNHNN, CDR2 SYGVQD (reference sequence). CDR3 in amino acids: CASSVVGGRNQPQHF. The DNA for the CDR3 is TGCGCCAGCAGCGTCGTGGGGGGACGCAATCAGCCCCAGCATTTT.

The chain links TRBV2 to TRBJ1-5, with D unresolved. The CDR3 totals 15 residues. The germline CDR1 and CDR2 sequences are SNHLY and FYNNEI. Trimming removed 4 bases from V and 5 bases from J, with 15 bases in between. CDR3 DNA sequence: TGTGCCAGCAGTGTTTTTGCAGGACGAGATCAGCCCCAGCATTTT. Residues: CASSVFAGRDQPQHF.

The rearrangement joins TRBV5-6 to TRBJ2-1; no clear D gene. The CDR3 spans 15 residues. The V gene's germline CDR1 is SGHDT and CDR2 YYEEEE. V was trimmed by 4 bases and J by 1 base, leaving 12 bases between them. CDR3 nucleotide sequence: TGTGCCAGCAGCCTGCCTTGGCGGTCCTACAATGAGCAGTTCTTC. Its protein is CASSLPWRSYNEQFF. Drawing the rest from reference TRBV5-6 and TRBJ2-1, the complete variable domain is DAGVTQSPTHLIKTRGQQVTLRCSPKSGHDTVSWYQQALGQGPQFIFQYYEEEERQRGNFPDRFSGHQFPNYSSELNVNALLLGDSALYLCASSLPWRSYNEQFFGPGTRLTVL.

The chain joins TRBV4-1 to TRBJ2-7; D possibly uses TRBD1 or TRBD2 (5 bases each). The CDR3 covers 15 residues. Trimming left V 4 bases short and J 7 bases short, with 20 bases between. Germline V gene lookup returns CDR1 MGHRA and CDR2 YSYEKL. The CDR3 DNA is TGCGCCAGCAGCCTTTCAGGGACGGCGCAGCAGGAGCAGTACTTC. It yields the protein CASSLSGTAQQEQYF.

The V gene is TRBV27, the J gene TRBJ2-7, with 9 bases fitting TRBD2. V was clipped by 2 bases and J by 5 bases; unmatched bases: 4. The CDR3 has 14 amino acids. Germline V gives CDR1 MNHEY, CDR2 SMNVEV (reference sequence). CDR3: CASSLAGGPNEQYF. Written as DNA, the CDR3 is TGTGCCAGCAGTTTAGCGGGAGGGCCCAACGAGCAGTACTTC.

This clone has a single count. The rearrangement links TRBV14 to TRBJ2-3; 9 positions match TRBD2. The CDR3 loop spans 15 amino acids. Germline V gene lookup returns CDR1 SGHDN and CDR2 FVKESK. After removal of 1 base from V and 2 bases from J, the junction contained 1 base not matched to a gene. The CDR3 spells CASSQVAGVTDTQYF. Here the CDR3 DNA reads TGTGCCAGCAGCCAAGTAGCGGGGGTCACAGATACGCAGTATTTT.

The rearrangement uses TRBV7-8 and TRBJ2-7, with 7 bases that match TRBD2. The CDR3 has 13 amino acids. Germline CDR1 and CDR2: SGHVS and FQNEAQ. V shed 5 bases, J shed 3 bases, and the junction held 4 bases outside the gene matches. The CDR3 sequence: CASSREAYYEQYF. CDR3 nucleotide sequence: TGTGCCAGCAGCCGGGAGGCCTACTACGAGCAGTACTTC.

This clone qualifies as medium-sized. The V call is TRBV2, the J call TRBJ1-5; D remains ambiguous. The V gene lost 4 bases and the J gene lost 0 bases, with 22 bases spanning the gap. The CDR3 extends over 19 amino acids. Germline V gene sequence: CDR1 SNHLY, CDR2 FYNNEI. In DNA, the CDR3 is TGTGCCAGCAGTGTCAGCAACGATGGGAGCACCGATAGCAATCAGCCCCAGCATTTT. This translates into CASSVSNDGSTDSNQPQHF.

The V call is TRBV7-6, the J call TRBJ1-1; weak D call: TRBD1 (5 bases). Per the germline V gene, CDR1 is SGHVS and CDR2 is FNYEAQ. This CDR3 has 13 amino acids. The ends were cut back, 3 bases at V and 1 base at J, with 6 bases in the middle. CDR3 nucleotide sequence: TGTGCCAGCAGCTTCGGGACGAACACTGAAGCTTTCTTT. It translates to CASSFGTNTEAFF.

V and J are TRBV19 and TRBJ2-1; a possible D gene is TRBD1 (6 bases). In germline, CDR1 is LNHDA, CDR2 SQIVND (reference sequence). The CDR3 covers 13 residues. V was cut by 5 bases and J by 4 bases, with 9 bases left in between. The CDR3 bases are TGTGCCAGTAGTCGGACAGAGTACAATGAGCAGTTCTTC. Amino acids: CASSRTEYNEQFF.

For this clone: Other nucleotide sequences in the sample specify the same CDR3. The chain links TRBV5-1 to TRBJ2-3, with 16 positions matching TRBD2. The CDR3 is made up of 17 amino acids. Germline CDR1 is SGHRS and CDR2 is YFSETQ. The trim removed 4 bases at V and 0 bases at J, leaving 2 bases unmatched. CDR3 sequence: CASSLGLAGGSTDTQYF. As DNA, the CDR3 is TGCGCCAGCAGCCTGGGACTAGCGGGAGGGAGCACAGATACGCAGTATTTT.

The rearrangement links TRBV5-4 to TRBJ2-7; TRBD1 might be the D (6 bases). This CDR3 is 16 amino acids long. With 3 bases removed from V and 2 bases from J, the gap between germline ends came to 18 bases. CDR1 is SGHNT, CDR2 YYREEE, per germline (reference sequence). For the CDR3, the DNA is TGTGCCAGCAGCTCGGGACATCCAGGGGCCCCCTACGAGCAGTACGTC. This gives the protein CASSSGHPGAPYEQYV.